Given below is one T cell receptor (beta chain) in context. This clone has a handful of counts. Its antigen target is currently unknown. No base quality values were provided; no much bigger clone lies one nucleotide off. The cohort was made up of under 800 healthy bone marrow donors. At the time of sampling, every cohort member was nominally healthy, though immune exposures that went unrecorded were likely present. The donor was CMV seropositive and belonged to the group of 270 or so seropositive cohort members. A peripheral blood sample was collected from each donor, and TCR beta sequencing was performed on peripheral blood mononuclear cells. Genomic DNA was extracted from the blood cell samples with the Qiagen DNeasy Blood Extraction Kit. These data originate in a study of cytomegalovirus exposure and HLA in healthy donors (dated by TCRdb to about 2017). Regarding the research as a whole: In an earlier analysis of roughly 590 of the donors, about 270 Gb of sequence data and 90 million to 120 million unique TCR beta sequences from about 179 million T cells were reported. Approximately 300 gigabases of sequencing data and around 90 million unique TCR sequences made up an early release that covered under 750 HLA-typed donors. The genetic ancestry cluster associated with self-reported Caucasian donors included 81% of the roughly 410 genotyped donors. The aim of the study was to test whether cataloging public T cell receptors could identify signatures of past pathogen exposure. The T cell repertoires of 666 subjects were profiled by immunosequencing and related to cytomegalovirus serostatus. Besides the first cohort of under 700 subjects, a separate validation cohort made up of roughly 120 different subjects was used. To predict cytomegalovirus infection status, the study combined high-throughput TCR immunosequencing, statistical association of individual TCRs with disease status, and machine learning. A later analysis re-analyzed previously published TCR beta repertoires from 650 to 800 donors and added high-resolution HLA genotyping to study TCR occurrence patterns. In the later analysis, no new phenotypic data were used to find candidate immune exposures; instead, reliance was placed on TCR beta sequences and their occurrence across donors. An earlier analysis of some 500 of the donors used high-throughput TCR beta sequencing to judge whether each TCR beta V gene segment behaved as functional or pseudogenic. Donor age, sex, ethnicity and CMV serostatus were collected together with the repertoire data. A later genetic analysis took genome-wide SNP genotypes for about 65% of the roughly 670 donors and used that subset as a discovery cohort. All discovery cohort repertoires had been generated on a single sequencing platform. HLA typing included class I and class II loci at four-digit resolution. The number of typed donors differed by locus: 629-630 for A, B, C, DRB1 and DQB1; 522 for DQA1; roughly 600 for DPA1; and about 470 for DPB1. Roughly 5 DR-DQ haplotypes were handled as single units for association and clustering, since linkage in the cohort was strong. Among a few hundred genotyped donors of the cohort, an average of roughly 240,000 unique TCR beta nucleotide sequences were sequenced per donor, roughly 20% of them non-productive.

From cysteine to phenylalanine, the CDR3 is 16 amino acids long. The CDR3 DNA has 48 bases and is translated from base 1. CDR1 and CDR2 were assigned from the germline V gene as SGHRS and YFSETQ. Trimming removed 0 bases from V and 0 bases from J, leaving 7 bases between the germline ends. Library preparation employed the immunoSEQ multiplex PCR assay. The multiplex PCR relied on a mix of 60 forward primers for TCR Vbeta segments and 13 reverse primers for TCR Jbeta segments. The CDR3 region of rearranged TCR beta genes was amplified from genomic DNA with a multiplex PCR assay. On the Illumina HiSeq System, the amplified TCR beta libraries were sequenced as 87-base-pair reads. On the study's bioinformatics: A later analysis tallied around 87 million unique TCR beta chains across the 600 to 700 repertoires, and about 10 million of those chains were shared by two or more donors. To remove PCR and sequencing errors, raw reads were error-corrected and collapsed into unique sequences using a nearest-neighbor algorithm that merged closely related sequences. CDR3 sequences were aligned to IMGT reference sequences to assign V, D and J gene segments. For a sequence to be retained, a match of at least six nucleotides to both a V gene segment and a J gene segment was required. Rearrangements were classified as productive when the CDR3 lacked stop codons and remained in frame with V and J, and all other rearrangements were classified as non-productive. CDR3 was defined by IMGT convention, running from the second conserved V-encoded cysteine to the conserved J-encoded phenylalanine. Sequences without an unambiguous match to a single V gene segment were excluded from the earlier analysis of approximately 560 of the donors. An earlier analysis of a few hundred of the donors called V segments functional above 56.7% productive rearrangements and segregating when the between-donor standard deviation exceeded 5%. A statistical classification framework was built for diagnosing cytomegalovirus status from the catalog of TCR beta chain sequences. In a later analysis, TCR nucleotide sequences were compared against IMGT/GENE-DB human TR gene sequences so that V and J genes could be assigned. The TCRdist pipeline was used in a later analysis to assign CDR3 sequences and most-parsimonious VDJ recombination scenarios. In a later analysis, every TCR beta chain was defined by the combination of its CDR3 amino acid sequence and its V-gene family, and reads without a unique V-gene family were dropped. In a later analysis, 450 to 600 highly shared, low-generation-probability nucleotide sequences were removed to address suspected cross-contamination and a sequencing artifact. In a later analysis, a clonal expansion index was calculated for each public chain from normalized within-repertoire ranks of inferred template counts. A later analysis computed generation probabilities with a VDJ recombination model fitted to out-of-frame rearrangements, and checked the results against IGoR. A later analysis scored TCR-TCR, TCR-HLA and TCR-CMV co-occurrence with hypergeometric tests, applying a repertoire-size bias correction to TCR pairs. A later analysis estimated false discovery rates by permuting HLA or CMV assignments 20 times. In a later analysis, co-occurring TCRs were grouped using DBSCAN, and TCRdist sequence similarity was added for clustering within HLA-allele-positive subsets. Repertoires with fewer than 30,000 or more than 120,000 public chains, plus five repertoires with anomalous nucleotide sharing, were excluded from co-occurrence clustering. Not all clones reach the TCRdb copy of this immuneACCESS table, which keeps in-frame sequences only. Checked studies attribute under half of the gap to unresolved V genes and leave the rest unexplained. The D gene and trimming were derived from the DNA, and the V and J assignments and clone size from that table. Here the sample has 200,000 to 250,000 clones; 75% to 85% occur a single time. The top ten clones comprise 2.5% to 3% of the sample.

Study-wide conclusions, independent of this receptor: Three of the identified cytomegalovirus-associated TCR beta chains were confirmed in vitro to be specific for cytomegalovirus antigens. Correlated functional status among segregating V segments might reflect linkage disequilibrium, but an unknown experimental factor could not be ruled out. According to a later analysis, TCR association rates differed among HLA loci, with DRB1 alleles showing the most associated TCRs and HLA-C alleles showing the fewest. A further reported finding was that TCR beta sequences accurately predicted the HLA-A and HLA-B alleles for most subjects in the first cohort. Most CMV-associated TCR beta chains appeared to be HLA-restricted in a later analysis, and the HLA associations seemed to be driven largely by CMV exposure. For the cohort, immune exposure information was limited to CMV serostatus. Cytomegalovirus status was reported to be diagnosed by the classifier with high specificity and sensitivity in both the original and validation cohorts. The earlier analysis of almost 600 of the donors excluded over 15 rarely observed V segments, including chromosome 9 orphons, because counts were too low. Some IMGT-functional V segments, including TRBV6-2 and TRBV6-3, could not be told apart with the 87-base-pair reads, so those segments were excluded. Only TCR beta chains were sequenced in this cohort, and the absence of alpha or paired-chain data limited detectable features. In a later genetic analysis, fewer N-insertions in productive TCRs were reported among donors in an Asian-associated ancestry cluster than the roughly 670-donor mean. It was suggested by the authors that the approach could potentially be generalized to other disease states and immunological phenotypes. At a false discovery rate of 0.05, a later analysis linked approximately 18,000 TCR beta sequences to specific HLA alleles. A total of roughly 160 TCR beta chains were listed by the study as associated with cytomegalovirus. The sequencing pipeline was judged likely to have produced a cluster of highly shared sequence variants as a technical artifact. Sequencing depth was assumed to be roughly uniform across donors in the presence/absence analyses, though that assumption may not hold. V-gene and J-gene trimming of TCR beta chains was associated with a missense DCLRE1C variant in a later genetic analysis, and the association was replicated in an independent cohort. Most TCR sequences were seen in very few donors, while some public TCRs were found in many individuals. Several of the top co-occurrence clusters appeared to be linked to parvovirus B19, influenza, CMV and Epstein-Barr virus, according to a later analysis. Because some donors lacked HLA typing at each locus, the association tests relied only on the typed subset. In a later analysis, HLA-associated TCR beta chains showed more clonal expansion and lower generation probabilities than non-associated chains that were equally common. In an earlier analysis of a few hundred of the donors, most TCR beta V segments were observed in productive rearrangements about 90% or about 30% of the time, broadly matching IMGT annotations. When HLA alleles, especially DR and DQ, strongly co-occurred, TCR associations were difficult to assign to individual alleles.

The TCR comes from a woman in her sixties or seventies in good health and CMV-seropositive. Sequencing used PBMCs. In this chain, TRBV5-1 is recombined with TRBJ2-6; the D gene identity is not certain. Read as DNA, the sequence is TGCGCCAGCAGCTTGGCGGCGGTCTCTGGGGCCAACGTCCTGACTTTC. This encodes CASSLAAVSGANVLTF.